This is a list of T cell receptor beta chains from one sample in a study of cytomegalovirus exposure and HLA in healthy donors. TCRdb keeps only in-frame clones here, not all; method: immunoSEQ multiplex PCR. The sample records 120,000 to 150,000 clones, about 78% being singletons. Specimen: PBMCs. These receptors originate from a man aged 18-30 years in good health and CMV-seronegative. The CDR3 runs from the conserved cysteine through the conserved F or W. The D gene is left open where the match is weak. Only part of the rows carry a size: once, few, many, or a class if the clone is expanded.

D	V	J	size	DNA	CDR3
TRBD1	TRBV10-3	TRBJ1-2	.	TGTGCCACCCGACCAGGGACAGAAGAAAGTGGCTACACCTTC	CATRPGTEESGYTF
TRBD1	TRBV10-2	TRBJ2-3	.	TGCGCCAGCCAGGGGGCAACAGATACGCAGTATTTT	CASQGATDTQYF
TRBD1	TRBV7-9	TRBJ1-2	.	TGTGCCAGCAGCTCCCAAGGACAGGGAGGGGAAAACTATGGCTACACCTTC	CASSSQGQGGENYGYTF
TRBD2	TRBV7-3	TRBJ2-7	.	TGTGCCAGCAGCTTAATGGCGGGACTAGGAGAGCAGTACTTC	CASSLMAGLGEQYF
TRBD2	TRBV7-2	TRBJ2-1	few	TGTGCCAGCAGCTTAGGGGGTCGTAGCGGGTTTACCTACAATGAGCAGTTCTTC	CASSLGGRSGFTYNEQFF
.	TRBV11-2	TRBJ2-5	.	TGTGCCAGCAGCTCCGCTTGGGGGCGCGAGGAGACCCAGTACTTC	CASSSAWGREETQYF
TRBD2	TRBV25-1	TRBJ2-5	.	TGTGCCAGCAGTCCGCGTAGCGGGAGTGCCGAGACCCAGTACTTC	CASSPRSGSAETQYF
.	TRBV14	TRBJ2-1	once	TGTGCCAGCAGCCACCCGACTGTCACCGACAATGAGCAGTTCTTC	CASSHPTVTDNEQFF
.	TRBV2	TRBJ1-1	few	TGTGCCAGCAGTGACGGTCGGGGAATAGAAACTGAAGCTTTCTTT	CASSDGRGIETEAFF
TRBD1	TRBV28	TRBJ2-7	.	TGTGCCAGCAGTTTTGAGATACGGACAGGGAGCTCCTACGAGCAGTACTTC	CASSFEIRTGSSYEQYF
TRBD1	TRBV2	TRBJ2-1	once	TGTGCCAGTCTCGGACAGGGGGTCAATGAGCAGTTCTTC	CASLGQGVNEQFF
TRBD1	TRBV6-5	TRBJ1-6	.	TGTGCCAGCACTGACAGGGGCCCCCTCCACTTT	CASTDRGPLHF
TRBD2	TRBV28	TRBJ2-1	.	TGTGCCAGCAGTTCAATACCGGGACTAGCGTATAAGCAGTTCTTC	CASSSIPGLAYKQFF
TRBD1	TRBV28	TRBJ1-4	.	TGTGCCAGCAGCCCGTATTCAGGGGGGAGTGAAAAACTGTTTTTT	CASSPYSGGSEKLFF
TRBD1	TRBV10-1	TRBJ2-6	.	TGTAAGGGGGCGCATGGGGCCAACGTCCTGACTTTC	CKGAHGANVLTF
TRBD1	TRBV28	TRBJ2-7	.	TGTGCCAGCAGCAGCCGGGACAGGAACTACGAGCAGTACTTC	CASSSRDRNYEQYF
TRBD1	TRBV9	TRBJ1-2	.	TGTGCCAGCAGCGTAGAGGGACAGGGGGCGCGCGGCTACACCTTC	CASSVEGQGARGYTF
TRBD1	TRBV7-9	TRBJ2-7	.	TGTGCCAGCAGCTTAGCGCTAAGGGACAGGGGCGAGCAGTACTTC	CASSLALRDRGEQYF
TRBD2	TRBV9	TRBJ2-5	.	TGTGCCAGCAGCGACACCAGCGGGAGAGGAGAGACCCAGTACTTC	CASSDTSGRGETQYF
TRBD1	TRBV4-1	TRBJ1-2	.	TGCGCCAGCAGCCAAGATCGGGACAGGAACTATGGCTACACCTTC	CASSQDRDRNYGYTF
TRBD1	TRBV5-6	TRBJ2-7	.	TGTGCCAGCAGCTTGGCCCCAGGGGGCGACTCCTACGAGCAGTACTTC	CASSLAPGGDSYEQYF
.	TRBV6-8	TRBJ1-5	few	TGTGCCAGCAGTACCCGCGGACAGAAGCCCCAGCATTTT	CASSTRGQKPQHF
TRBD2	TRBV7-9	TRBJ2-7	.	TGTGCCAGCAGCCCCGGGGGGGTGGACTCCTACGAGCAGTACTTC	CASSPGGVDSYEQYF
.	TRBV10-3	TRBJ1-2	.	TGTGCCATCAGACCCGGCCTGGAGGGGGGGTATGGCTACACCTTC	CAIRPGLEGGYGYTF
.	TRBV30	TRBJ1-1	.	TGTGCCAGCTACAGGTTTATGAACACTGAAGCTTTCTTT	CASYRFMNTEAFF
TRBD2	TRBV7-2	TRBJ2-7	.	TGTGCCAGCAGCCTAAAAATCGGACTAGCGGGATCCTACGAGCAGTACTTC	CASSLKIGLAGSYEQYF
TRBD2	TRBV19	TRBJ2-3	.	TGTGCCAGTAGTCCGGGACTAGCGGGGTACACAGATACGCAGTATTTT	CASSPGLAGYTDTQYF
.	TRBV2	TRBJ2-3	.	TGTGCCAGCAGTGGCAGGGGAATTAGCACAGATACGCAGTATTTT	CASSGRGISTDTQYF
.	TRBV27	TRBJ1-5	.	TGTGCCAGCAGTTTGGGAGGTGAATGGCAGCCCCAGCATTTT	CASSLGGEWQPQHF
TRBD2	TRBV6-1	TRBJ2-1	.	TGTGCCACTCGTCAGGCGGGGGGGCTTAATGAGCAGTTCTTC	CATRQAGGLNEQFF
TRBD2	TRBV2	TRBJ2-7	.	TGTGCCAGCAGTGACCAGGGACTAGCGGGAGACGAGCAGTACTTC	CASSDQGLAGDEQYF
TRBD1	TRBV10-3	TRBJ1-2	few	TGTGCCATCAGTGCAAGACAGGGGGGTCCCCTCTATGGCTACACCTTC	CAISARQGGPLYGYTF
.	TRBV5-1	TRBJ2-3	.	TGCGCCAGCAGCTTACCGTTAGGGGATCTGGATACGCAGTATTTT	CASSLPLGDLDTQYF
TRBD2	TRBV16	TRBJ2-6	.	TGTGCCAGCAGCCAATACGGGCCTAGCGGGAGGGCTGGGGCCAACGTCCTGACTTTC	CASSQYGPSGRAGANVLTF
TRBD1	TRBV5-5	TRBJ2-7	.	TGTGCCAGCAGCTTTGACAGGGGGGAGCAGTACTTC	CASSFDRGEQYF
TRBD1	TRBV2	TRBJ2-3	.	TGTGCCAGCGGAACAGGGGGTTCGCGCACAGATACGCAGTATTTT	CASGTGGSRTDTQYF
.	TRBV11-2	TRBJ1-2	.	TGTGCCAGCAGCCCGGGACATTCTAACTATGGCTACACCTTC	CASSPGHSNYGYTF
.	TRBV4-1	TRBJ2-5	.	TGCGCCAGCAGCCAAGATAGCACCCAAGAGACCCAGTACTTC	CASSQDSTQETQYF
.	TRBV5-1	TRBJ1-1	.	TGCGCCAGCAGCTTGGGGCAGGGGTATACAAACACTGAAGCTTTCTTT	CASSLGQGYTNTEAFF
TRBD1	TRBV5-1	TRBJ1-1	.	TGCGCCAGTCAGGACAGGTTGGACACTGAAGCTTTCTTT	CASQDRLDTEAFF
.	TRBV12-2	TRBJ2-1	few	TGTGCAAGTCGCTTAGCGGGACTAGCGGGAGGGGACCACAATGAGCAGTTCTTC	CASRLAGLAGGDHNEQFF
.	TRBV27	TRBJ2-2	.	TGTGCCAGCATGCAGGGTGGGACCGGGGAGCTGTTTTTT	CASMQGGTGELFF
TRBD1	TRBV5-4	TRBJ2-3	.	TGTGCCAGCAGCTTTGGACAGGGGGTTACAGATACGCAGTATTTT	CASSFGQGVTDTQYF
TRBD2	TRBV5-1	TRBJ2-3	.	TGCGCCAGCAGCTGGGAGACTAGCGGGGGGATGTCAGATACGCAGTATTTT	CASSWETSGGMSDTQYF
.	TRBV11-3	TRBJ2-1	few	TGTGCCAGCAGCCCCCACTACCTTGAGCAGTTCTTC	CASSPHYLEQFF
.	TRBV11-3	TRBJ2-7	.	TGTGCCAGCAGCTTAGTACAGGTAGCCGAGCAGTACTTC	CASSLVQVAEQYF
TRBD1	TRBV6-1	TRBJ1-2	.	TGTGCCAGCAGTGAACGAGGGGGCGCATTAAACGGCTACACCTTC	CASSERGGALNGYTF
TRBD2	TRBV6-6	TRBJ2-3	.	TGTGCCAGCAGTTACTCCCTAGCGGCAGATACGCAGTATTTT	CASSYSLAADTQYF
.	TRBV12-5	TRBJ1-5	.	TGTGCTAGTGGTTTGAGCTATAGCAATCAGCCCCAGCATTTT	CASGLSYSNQPQHF
TRBD1	TRBV4-2	TRBJ1-1	.	TGTGCCAGCGCCTCAGCGGGGCAGGGGGCGAGCACTGAAGCTTTCTTT	CASASAGQGASTEAFF